What follows is one T cell receptor (beta chain) and its context. Its target antigen remains unknown. This sample was included in a study of CXCR3-negative and CXCR3-positive naive CD8 T cells (dated by TCRdb to between 2018 and 2021). Study-level background: In total, 130 million to 150 million TRB reads were obtained, or roughly 1.5 +/- 0.3 million reads per library. Data from 11 donors, pooled across two independent experiments, went into the diversity and physicochemical repertoire analyses. For the TRBV-TRBJ cluster analysis, the naive subsets came from 5 donors, while the memory cells came from 3 donors.

Overall study results and their limits: Because surface CD5, which has been linked to self-reactivity in mice, was comparable between naive subsets, TCR interaction strength was also inferred from TRB CDR3 physicochemical properties. CXCR3 expression partially decreased after cryopreservation, so most assays used freshly isolated PBMCs. Similar TRBV-TRBJ usage was shown by naive CXCR3-negative and CXCR3-positive cells from the same donor, whereas distinct patterns were shown by memory cells. TRB CDR3s from CXCR3-positive naive cells showed higher hydrophobicity (lower Kidera factor 4), lower energy, and higher strength and volume indices than CXCR3-negative naive cells. Comparably high repertoire diversity was found in both naive subsets, whereas much lower repertoire diversity was found in memory CD8+ T cells.

For every CD8+ T cell subset, hundreds of thousands of cells were flow-sorted straight into RLT lysis buffer, and each subset was sorted in triplicate. Naive CD8+ T cells were defined stringently as CD45RO-CCR7+CD27+CD95- to exclude memory contaminants. Standard density gradient centrifugation was used to isolate peripheral blood mononuclear cells from buffy coats. A FACSAria III was used to flow-sort naive CD8+ T cells into CXCR3-negative and CXCR3-positive populations. Total RNA was extracted from sorted cells with an RNeasy Mini Kit. The germline V gene specifies SQVTM as CDR1 and ANQGSEA as CDR2. The CDR3 has 12 amino acids, counting the end cysteine and phenylalanine. Nucleotide data are not available. TCRdb names NextSeq 550 as the instrument used. The Human TCR Profiling Kit (MiLaboratory) was used to prepare UMI-labeled 5' RACE TRB cDNA libraries. The full amount of extracted RNA was used for cDNA synthesis, and the full amount of resulting cDNA was used for PCR amplification. Libraries were prepared in parallel with an identical number of PCR cycles. Per the original workflow: With a minimum of two reads required per UMI, MIGEC and MiXCR pulled out about 50,000 +/- 10,000 unique UMI-labeled TRB cDNA molecules from each library. On average, roughly 40,000 +/- 10,000 functional in-frame TRB CDR3 nucleotide clonotypes lacking stop codons were found per library. After each sample was downsampled to 5000 UMI-labeled TRB molecules, VDJtools was used to calculate diversity metrics such as normalized Shannon-Wiener and Chao1. VDJtools was used to calculate clonotype-size-weighted physicochemical properties of the central five CDR3 residues, namely interaction energy, strength, volume and Kidera factor 4. Following reprocessing of the reads by TCRdb, the data hold one row per CDR3 protein sequence and no DNA is available. V and J calls and clone size were set by TCRdb, not the authors. The record for this sample contains 60,000 to 65,000 distinct CDR3 sequences. In total, the top ten clones hold roughly 0.8% of the sample.

The material sequenced was naive CXCR3+ CD8+ T cells from blood. The cell subset or site label of this sample denotes: CD45RO-CCR7+CD27+CD95- naive CD8+ T cells expressing CXCR3 (TNR3+). The clonotype comes from a human donor in good health. Some clones in this sample may be carry-over from other donors' samples. This chain joins TRBV29-1 to TRBJ1-1; TCRdb's D call of TRBD1 is untestable without DNA. The encoded CDR3 is CSVDRGDTEAFF.